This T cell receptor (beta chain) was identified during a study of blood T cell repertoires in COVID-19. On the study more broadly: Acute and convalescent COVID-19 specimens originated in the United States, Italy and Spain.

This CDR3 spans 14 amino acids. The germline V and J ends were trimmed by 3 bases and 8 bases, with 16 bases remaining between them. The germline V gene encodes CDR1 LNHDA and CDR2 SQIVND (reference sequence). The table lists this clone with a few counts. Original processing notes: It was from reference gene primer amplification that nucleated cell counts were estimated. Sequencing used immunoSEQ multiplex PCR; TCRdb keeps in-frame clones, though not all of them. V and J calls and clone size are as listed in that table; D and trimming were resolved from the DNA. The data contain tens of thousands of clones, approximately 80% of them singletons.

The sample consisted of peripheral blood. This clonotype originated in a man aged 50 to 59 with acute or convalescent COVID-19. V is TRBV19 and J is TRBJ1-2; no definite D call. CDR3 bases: TGTGCCAGTAGTATGGAGGGTGTATCAGGCGGCTACACCTTC. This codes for CASSMEGVSGGYTF. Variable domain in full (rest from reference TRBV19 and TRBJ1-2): DGGITQSPKYLFRKEGQNVTLSCEQNLNHDAMYWYRQDPGQGLRLIYYSQIVNDFQKGDIAEGYSVSREKKESFPLTVTSAQKNPTAFYLCASSMEGVSGGYTFGSGTRLTVV.